The sequence of this TCR beta chain was determined in a study of T cell responses to AZD1222 COVID-19 vaccine. General study findings and limits: Samples come after the peak T cell response, not at day 14. Baseline seropositives among AZD1222 recipients totaled only 5 or 6. The donor group comprised mostly white British people and more females; the analysis possibly underestimated clonal diversity.

As concerns this clone: Antigen: not known.

Method: immunoSEQ multiplex PCR; TCRdb's copy keeps in-frame clones and lacks some. This sample yields about 160,000 clones, of which around 93% are seen a single time; about 1.9% belongs to the top ten. The ends were cut back, 1 base at V and 4 bases at J, with 13 bases in the middle. Germline CDR1 is MDHEN and CDR2 is SYDVKM. The CDR3 length is 15 residues. The sequence derives from an adult in good health. The specimen comprised peripheral blood, sampled on day 0 of AZD1222 vaccination. The V call is TRBV28, the J call TRBJ1-1, with a tentative D call TRBD1 (6 bases). This CDR3 reads CASSLSAGAGTEAFF. The CDR3 coding sequence is TGTGCCAGCAGTTTATCCGCAGGGGCGGGCACTGAAGCTTTCTTT.